The 7 T cell receptor beta chains reported below all come from one sample, sequenced in a study of blood T cell repertoires in COVID-19 (dated by TCRdb to the early 2020s). Library creation used the immunoSEQ multiplex PCR assay. The table was pulled from immuneACCESS by TCRdb, which kept in-frame rearrangements only. Such tables lose some clones; where checked, under half of the loss comes from unresolved V genes, and the rest has no known cause. The sample table contains a few hundred thousand clones; only one count was recorded for around 92% of them. The top ten hold 11% of the sample. Specimen: peripheral blood. The receptors were sampled from a woman aged 25 to 39 with COVID-19, enrolled during active disease.

This chain joins TRBV5-8 and TRBJ2-7; TRBD1 might be the D (6 bases). CDR1 is SGHTS and CDR2 is YDEGEE in the germline V gene. Trimming took 2 bases from V and 2 from J, leaving 11 bases between them. The CDR3 runs 14 residues. The DNA for the CDR3 is TGTGCCAGCAGCTTACGACAGGCACCCTACGAGCAGTACTTC. It yields the protein CASSLRQAPYEQYF.

The chain carries TRBV2 and TRBJ1-6, with a weak D call TRBD1 (6 bases). The CDR3 extends over 14 amino acids. CDR1 is SNHLY and CDR2 is FYNNEI in the germline V gene. Trimming removed 6 bases at V and 10 bases at J, with 16 bases between. CDR3: CASSQFTGFSPLHF. Here the CDR3 DNA reads TGTGCCAGCAGCCAGTTTACAGGGTTCTCACCCCTCCACTTT. Based on the CDR3 plus reference TRBV2 and TRBJ1-6, the full variable domain is EPEVTQTPSHQVTQMGQEVILRCVPISNHLYFYWYRQILGQKVEFLVSFYNNEISEKSEIFDDQFSVERPDGSNFTLKIRSTKLEDSAMYFCASSQFTGFSPLHFGNGTRLTVT.

This sequence joins TRBV2 and TRBJ2-1; 9 nucleotides align to TRBD2. With 3 bases clipped from V and 6 bases from J, the junction kept 3 bases outside the gene matches. The CDR3 is 14 amino acids. Germline CDR1 reads SNHLY; CDR2 reads FYNNEI. CDR3 coding DNA: TGTGCCAGCAGTGACTTGCGGGGGGGCAATGAGCAGTTCTTC. Protein sequence: CASSDLRGGNEQFF.

Worth noting for this clone: A junction end diverges from the germline sequence, so it may reflect a read error. J is TRBJ2-5 and V is TRBV7-2; 14 positions agree with TRBD2. The CDR3 extends over 17 amino acids. The germline gives CDR1 SGHTA, CDR2 FQGNSA. The CDR3 here is CASSLRLAGGPQGTQYF. The DNA of the CDR3 is TGTGCCAGCAGCCTTAGACTAGCGGGGGGGCCTCAAGGGACCCAGTACTTC.

The chain has TRBV4-1 and TRBJ2-6, with D hard to call. Germline CDR1 reads MGHRA; CDR2 reads YSYEKL. The CDR3 is made up of 15 amino acids. V shed 1 base and J shed 0 bases, with 4 bases lying between them. CDR3 nucleotide sequence: TGCGCCAGCAGCCAAGTCGGCTCTGGGGCCAACGTCCTGACTTTC. It encodes CASSQVGSGANVLTF.

A few counts support this clone. This chain links TRBV3-1 (or the pseudogene TRBV3-2) with TRBJ1-2; 7 bases are shared with TRBD1. The length of the CDR3 is 13 residues. V lost 3 bases, J lost 7 bases, and 5 bases stayed unmatched. CDR1 is LGHDT, CDR2 YNNKEL, per germline (reference sequence). CDR3 amino acids: CASSQKQGSGYTF. In DNA form, the CDR3 reads TGTGCCAGCAGCCAGAAACAGGGGAGTGGCTACACCTTC.

The V and J genes are TRBV5-1 and TRBJ1-4; 8 bases are shared with TRBD1. CDR1 and CDR2 (germline): SGHRS, YFSETQ. This CDR3 spans 14 amino acids. The junction had 5 bases not matched to a gene; V was cut back by 2 bases and J by 8 bases. The CDR3 region has the DNA TGCGCCAGCAGCTTAACAGGGGGAGCGGAAAAACTGTTTTTT. This codes for CASSLTGGAEKLFF.